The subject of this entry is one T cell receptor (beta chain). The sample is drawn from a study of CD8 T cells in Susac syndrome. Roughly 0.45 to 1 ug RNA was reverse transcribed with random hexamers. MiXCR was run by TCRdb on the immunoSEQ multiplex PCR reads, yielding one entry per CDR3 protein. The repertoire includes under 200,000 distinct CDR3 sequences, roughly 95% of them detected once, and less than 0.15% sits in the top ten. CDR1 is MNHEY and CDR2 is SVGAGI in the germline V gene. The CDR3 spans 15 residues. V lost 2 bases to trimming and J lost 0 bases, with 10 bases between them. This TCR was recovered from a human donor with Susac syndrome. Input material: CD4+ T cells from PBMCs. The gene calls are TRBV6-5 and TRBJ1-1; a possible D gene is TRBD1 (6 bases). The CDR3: CASSYDGGMNTEAFF. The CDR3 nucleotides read TGTGCCAGCAGTTACGACGGGGGCATGAACACTGAAGCTTTCTTT.